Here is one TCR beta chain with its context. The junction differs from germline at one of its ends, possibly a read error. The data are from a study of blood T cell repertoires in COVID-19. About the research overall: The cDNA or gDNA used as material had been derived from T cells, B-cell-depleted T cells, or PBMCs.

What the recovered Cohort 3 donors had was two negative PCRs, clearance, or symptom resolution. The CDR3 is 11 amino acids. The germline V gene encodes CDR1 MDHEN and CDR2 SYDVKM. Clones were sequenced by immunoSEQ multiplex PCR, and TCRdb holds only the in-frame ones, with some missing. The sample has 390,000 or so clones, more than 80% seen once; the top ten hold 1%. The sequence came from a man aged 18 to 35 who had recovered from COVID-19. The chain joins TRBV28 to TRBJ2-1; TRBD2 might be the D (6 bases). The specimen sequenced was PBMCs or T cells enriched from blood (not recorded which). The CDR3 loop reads CASSYSSEGVF. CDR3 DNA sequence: TGTGCCAGCAGTTATTCTAGCGAGGGTGTCTTC.